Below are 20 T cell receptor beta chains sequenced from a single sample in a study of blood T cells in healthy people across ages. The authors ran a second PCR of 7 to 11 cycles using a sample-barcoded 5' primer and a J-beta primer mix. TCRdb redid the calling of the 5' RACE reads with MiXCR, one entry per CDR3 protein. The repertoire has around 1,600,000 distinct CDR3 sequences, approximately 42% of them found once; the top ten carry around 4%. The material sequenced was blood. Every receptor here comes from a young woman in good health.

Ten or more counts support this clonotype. The CDR3 is CASSLGTGVQTQYF. CDR3 coding DNA: TGTGCCAGCAGCTTAGGGACAGGGGTACAGACCCAGTACTTC. The chain employs TRBV7-2 and TRBJ2-5; 9 bases agree with TRBD1. The CDR3 sequence is 14 residues long. The V and J ends lost 1 base and 6 bases, in that order; junction bases with no gene match: 3. Looked up from germline, CDR1 is SGHTA and CDR2 is FQGNSA.

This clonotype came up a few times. The chain's CDR3 is CASSVPGRREQFF. As DNA, the CDR3 is TGTGCCAGCAGCGTTCCAGGGAGGCGTGAGCAGTTCTTC. The J gene is TRBJ2-1, the V gene TRBV5-6, with D maybe TRBD2 (6 bases). The V gene lost 4 bases and the J gene lost 9 bases, with 14 bases spanning the gap. Germline V gene data show CDR1 as SGHDT and CDR2 as YYEEEE. The CDR3 sequence is 13 residues long.

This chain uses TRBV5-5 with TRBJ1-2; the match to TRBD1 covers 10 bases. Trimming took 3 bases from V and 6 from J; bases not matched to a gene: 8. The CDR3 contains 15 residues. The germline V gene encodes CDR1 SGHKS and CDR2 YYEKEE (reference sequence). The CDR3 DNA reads TGTGCCAGCAGCTCGGACAGGGGGTGGATTGATGGCTACACCTTC. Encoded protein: CASSSDRGWIDGYTF.

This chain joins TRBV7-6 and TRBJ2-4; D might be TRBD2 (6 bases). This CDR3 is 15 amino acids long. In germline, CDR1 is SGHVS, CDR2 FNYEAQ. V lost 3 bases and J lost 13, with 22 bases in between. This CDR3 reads CASSLGTPPYNEQYF. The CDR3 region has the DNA TGTGCCAGCAGCTTGGGGACTCCCCCCTACAATGAGCAGTACTTC. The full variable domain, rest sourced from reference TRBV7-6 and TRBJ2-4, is GAGVSQSPRYKVTKRGQDVALRCDPISGHVSLYWYRQALGQGPEFLTYFNYEAQQDKSGLPNDRFSAERPEGSISTLTIQRTEQRDSAMYRCASSLGTPPYNEQYFGAGTRLSVL.

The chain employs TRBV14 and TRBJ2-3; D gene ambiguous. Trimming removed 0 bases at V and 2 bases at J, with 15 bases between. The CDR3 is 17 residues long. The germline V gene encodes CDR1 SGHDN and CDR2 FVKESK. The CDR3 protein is CASSQDFESGDTDTQYF. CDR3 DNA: TGTGCCAGCAGCCAAGACTTCGAATCTGGGGACACAGATACGCAGTATTTT. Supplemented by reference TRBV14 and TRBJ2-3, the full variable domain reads EAGVTQFPSHSVIEKGQTVTLRCDPISGHDNLYWYRRVMGKEIKFLLHFVKESKQDESGMPNNRFLAERTGGTYSTLKVQPAELEDSGVYFCASSQDFESGDTDTQYFGPGTRLTVL.

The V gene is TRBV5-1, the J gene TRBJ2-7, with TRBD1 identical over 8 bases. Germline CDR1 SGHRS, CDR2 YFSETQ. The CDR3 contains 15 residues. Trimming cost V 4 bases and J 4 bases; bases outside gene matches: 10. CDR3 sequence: CASSLLRTGLYEQYF. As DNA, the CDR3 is TGCGCCAGCAGCCTCCTCAGGACAGGGTTGTACGAGCAGTACTTC.

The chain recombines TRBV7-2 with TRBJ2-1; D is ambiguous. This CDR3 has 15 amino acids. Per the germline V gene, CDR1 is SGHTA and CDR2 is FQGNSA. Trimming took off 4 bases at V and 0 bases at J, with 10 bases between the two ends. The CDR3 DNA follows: TGTGCCAGCAGCTATCTTACGAGCTCCTACAATGAGCAGTTCTTC. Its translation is CASSYLTSSYNEQFF.

In nucleotides, the CDR3 is TGTGCCATCAGGGAACAGGGCCCGAACACTGAAGCTTTCTTT. Translation gives CAIREQGPNTEAFF. The chain combines TRBV10-3 with TRBJ1-1; tentatively, D is TRBD1 (6 bases). V dropped 6 bases and J dropped 1 base, with 12 bases sitting between them. Germline-derived CDR1 and CDR2 are ENHRY and SYGVKD. This CDR3 contains 14 residues.

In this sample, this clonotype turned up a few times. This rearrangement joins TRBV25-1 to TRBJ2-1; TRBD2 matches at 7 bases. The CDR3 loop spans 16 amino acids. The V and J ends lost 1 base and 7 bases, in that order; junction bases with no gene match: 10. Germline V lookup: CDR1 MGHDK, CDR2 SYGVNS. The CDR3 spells CASSESRGGSWNEQFF. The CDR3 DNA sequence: TGTGCCAGCAGTGAATCTCGGGGCGGGAGTTGGAATGAGCAGTTCTTC.

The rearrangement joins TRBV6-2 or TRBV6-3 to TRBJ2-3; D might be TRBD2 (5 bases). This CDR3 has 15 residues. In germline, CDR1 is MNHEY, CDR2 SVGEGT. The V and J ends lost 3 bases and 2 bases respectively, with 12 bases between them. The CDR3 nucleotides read TGTGCCAGCAGTTATCCCTCCGACTACACAGATACGCAGTATTTT. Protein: CASSYPSDYTDTQYF.

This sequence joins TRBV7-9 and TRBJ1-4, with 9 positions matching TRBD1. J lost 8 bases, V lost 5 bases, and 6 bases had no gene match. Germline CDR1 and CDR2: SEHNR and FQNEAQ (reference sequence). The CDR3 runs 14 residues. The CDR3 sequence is CASSIQGAEEKLFF. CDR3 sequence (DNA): TGTGCCAGCAGCATACAGGGGGCGGAGGAAAAACTGTTTTTT.

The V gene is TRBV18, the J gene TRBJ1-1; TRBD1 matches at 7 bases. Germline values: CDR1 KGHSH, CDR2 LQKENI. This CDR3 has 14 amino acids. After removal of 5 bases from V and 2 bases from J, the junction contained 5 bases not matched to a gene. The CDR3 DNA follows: TGTGCCAGCTCAAACAGGGGCGTAAACACTGAAGCTTTCTTT. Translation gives CASSNRGVNTEAFF. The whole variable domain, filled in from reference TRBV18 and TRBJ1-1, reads NAGVMQNPRHLVRRRGQEARLRCSPMKGHSHVYWYRQLPEEGLKFMVYLQKENIIDESGMPKERFSAEFPKEGPSILRIQQVVRGDSAAYFCASSNRGVNTEAFFGQGTRLTVV.

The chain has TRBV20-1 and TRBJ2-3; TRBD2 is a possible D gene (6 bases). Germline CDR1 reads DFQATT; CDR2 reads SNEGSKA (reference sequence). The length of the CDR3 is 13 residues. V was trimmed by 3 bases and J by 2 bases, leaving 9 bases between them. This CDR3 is CSARDYYTDTQYF. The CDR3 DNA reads TGCAGTGCTAGGGACTACTACACAGATACGCAGTATTTT.

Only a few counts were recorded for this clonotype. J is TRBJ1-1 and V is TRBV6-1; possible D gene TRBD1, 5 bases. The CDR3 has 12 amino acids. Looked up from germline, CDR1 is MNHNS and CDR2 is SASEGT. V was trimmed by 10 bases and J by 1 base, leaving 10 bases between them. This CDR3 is CAIRDGNTEAFF. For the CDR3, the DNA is TGTGCCATCCGGGACGGGAACACTGAAGCTTTCTTT.

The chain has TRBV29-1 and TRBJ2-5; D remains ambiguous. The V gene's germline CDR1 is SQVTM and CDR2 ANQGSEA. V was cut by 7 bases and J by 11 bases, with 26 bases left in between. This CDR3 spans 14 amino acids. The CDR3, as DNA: TGCAGCGGCTTGACTGGGTTCTTATACAATGAGCAGTACTTC. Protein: CSGLTGFLYNEQYF.

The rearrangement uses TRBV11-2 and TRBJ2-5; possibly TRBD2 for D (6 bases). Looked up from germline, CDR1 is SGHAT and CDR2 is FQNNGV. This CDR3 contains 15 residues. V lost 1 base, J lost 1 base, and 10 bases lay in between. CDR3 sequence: CASSLVRGRQETQYF. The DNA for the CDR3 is TGTGCCAGCAGCTTAGTGCGGGGACGCCAAGAGACCCAGTACTTC.

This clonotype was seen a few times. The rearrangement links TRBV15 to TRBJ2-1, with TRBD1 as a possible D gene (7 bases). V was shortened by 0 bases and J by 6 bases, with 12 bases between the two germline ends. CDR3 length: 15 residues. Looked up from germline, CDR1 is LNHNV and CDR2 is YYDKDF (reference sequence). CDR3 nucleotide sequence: TGTGCCACCAGCAGAGATAGACAGGGAGGCAATGAGCAGTTCTTC. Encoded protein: CATSRDRQGGNEQFF.

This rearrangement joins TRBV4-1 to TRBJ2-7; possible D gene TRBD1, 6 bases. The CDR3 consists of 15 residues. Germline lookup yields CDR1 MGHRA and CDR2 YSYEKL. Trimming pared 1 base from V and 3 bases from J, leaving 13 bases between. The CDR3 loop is CASSQVSGDHYEQYF. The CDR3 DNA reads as TGCGCCAGCAGCCAAGTTTCAGGGGACCACTACGAGCAGTACTTC.

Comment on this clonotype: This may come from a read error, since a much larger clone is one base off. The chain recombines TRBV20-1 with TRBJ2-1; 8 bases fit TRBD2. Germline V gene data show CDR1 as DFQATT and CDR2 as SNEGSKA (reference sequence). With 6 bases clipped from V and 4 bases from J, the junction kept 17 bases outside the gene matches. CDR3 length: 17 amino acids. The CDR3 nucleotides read TGCAGTGCCGGAGGTCGTAGCGGGGCTTATCCATACAATGAGCAGTTCTTC. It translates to CSAGGRSGAYPYNEQFF.

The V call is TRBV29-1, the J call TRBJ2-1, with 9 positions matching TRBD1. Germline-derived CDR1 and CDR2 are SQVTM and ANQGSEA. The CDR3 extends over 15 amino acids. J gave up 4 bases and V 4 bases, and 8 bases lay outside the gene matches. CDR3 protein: CSVVGTGTTYNEQFF. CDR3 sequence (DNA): TGCAGCGTTGTCGGGACAGGGACTACGTACAATGAGCAGTTCTTC.